What follows are 21 T cell receptor beta chains derived from one specimen sequenced in a study of T cell responses to AZD1222 COVID-19 vaccine. TCRdb's copy holds only in-frame clones and misses some; the assay was immunoSEQ multiplex PCR. This table has 95,000 to 100,000 clones, less than 95% appearing once. Source: peripheral blood, taken on day 0 of AZD1222 vaccination. These receptors originate from an adult in good health.

The gene calls are TRBV6-5 and TRBJ2-7; 9 bases are a match to TRBD1. The germline V gene has CDR1 MNHEY and CDR2 SVGAGI. Trimming at V came to 4 bases and at J to 6 bases, leaving 7 bases not matched to a gene. CDR3 length: 14 amino acids. The CDR3, as DNA: TGTGCCAGCAGTTTCGGGACAGGGTTGTCCGAGCAGTACTTC. As protein: CASSFGTGLSEQYF.

The V gene is TRBV19, the J gene TRBJ1-5; D gene ambiguous. Germline V gene sequence: CDR1 LNHDA, CDR2 SQIVND (reference sequence). V gave up 1 base and J gave up 2 bases, with 9 bases separating them. The CDR3 loop spans 15 amino acids. The CDR3 DNA reads TGTGCCAGTAGTATAGGGACTTGGGGCAATCAGCCCCAGCATTTT. It specifies CASSIGTWGNQPQHF.

The rearrangement links TRBV7-8 to TRBJ1-3; TRBD1 agrees at 7 bases. The CDR3 is made up of 17 amino acids. Germline lookup yields CDR1 SGHVS and CDR2 FQNEAQ. The V segment lost 5 bases and the J segment 2 bases; nucleotides outside the gene matches: 12. The CDR3 loop reads CASSPHRDRLAGNTIYF. The CDR3 nucleotides read TGTGCCAGCAGCCCCCACCGGGACAGACTAGCTGGAAACACCATATATTTT.

The chain joins TRBV7-9 to TRBJ2-2; D possibly matches TRBD1 or TRBD2 (6 bases each). CDR1 and CDR2 from the germline V gene are SEHNR and FQNEAQ (reference sequence). Between the trimmed V and J ends, which lost 6 bases and 6 bases, there was a span of 8 bases. The CDR3 is 12 amino acids. The CDR3 DNA follows: TGTGCCAGCAGTAGGGGGGCCGGGGAGCTGTTTTTT. Residues: CASSRGAGELFF.

V usage is TRBV5-1 and J usage is TRBJ1-2, with TRBD1 as a possible D gene (5 bases). The germline V gene has CDR1 SGHRS and CDR2 YFSETQ. The CDR3 contains 16 residues. The V gene lost 0 bases and the J gene lost 7 bases, with 19 bases spanning the gap. The CDR3 region is CASSLDRDAIRGGYTF. The CDR3 DNA sequence: TGCGCCAGCAGCTTGGACCGGGACGCAATTCGGGGTGGCTACACCTTC.

The chain joins TRBV18 to TRBJ2-3; the D is unclear. This CDR3 comprises 12 residues. Trimming took 2 bases from V and 0 from J, leaving 0 bases between them. CDR1 and CDR2 (germline): KGHSH, LQKENI. CDR3 residues: CASSPSTDTQYF. CDR3 nucleotide sequence: TGTGCCAGCTCACCAAGCACAGATACGCAGTATTTT.

The chain couples TRBV7-9 to TRBJ1-5; D ambiguous. This CDR3 region has 13 residues. CDR1 and CDR2 (germline): SEHNR, FQNEAQ (reference sequence). Trimming cost V 4 bases and J 11 bases, with 15 bases left between them. The DNA of the CDR3 is TGTGCCAGCAGCTCCCCCCGGTCTTTGACCCAGCATTTT. This encodes CASSSPRSLTQHF.

This sequence joins TRBV4-1 and TRBJ1-1, with a weak D call TRBD1 (5 bases). Looked up from germline, CDR1 is MGHRA and CDR2 is YSYEKL. V was clipped by 3 bases and J by 3 bases, with 11 bases between them. The CDR3 is made up of 14 amino acids. The CDR3 DNA reads TGCGCCAGCAGCCACCCGAGGGGAGACACTGAAGCTTTCTTT. Protein: CASSHPRGDTEAFF.

The CDR3 loop is CASSLGSPSSPQHF. In nucleotides, the CDR3 is TGTGCCAGCAGTTTAGGCAGCCCATCCTCGCCCCAGCATTTT. V is TRBV28 and J is TRBJ1-5; D not resolved. Trimming shortened V by 2 bases and J by 9 bases, and 14 bases separated the two germline ends. The CDR3 contains 14 residues. From germline, CDR1 is MDHEN and CDR2 SYDVKM. The entire variable domain, with the rest obtained from reference TRBV28 and TRBJ1-5, is as follows: DVKVTQSSRYLVKRTGEKVFLECVQDMDHENMFWYRQDPGLGLRLIYFSYDVKMKEKGDIPEGYSVSREKKERFSLILESASTNQTSMYLCASSLGSPSSPQHFGDGTRLSIL.

V usage is TRBV28 and J usage is TRBJ1-4, with D unresolved. The CDR3 runs 14 residues. Germline CDR1 is MDHEN and CDR2 is SYDVKM. Trimming cost V 3 bases and J 0 bases, with 5 bases left between them. CDR3 sequence reads: CASSLGTTNEKLFF. The CDR3 DNA sequence: TGTGCCAGCAGTTTGGGGACAACTAATGAAAAACTGTTTTTT.

Here the CDR3 DNA reads TGTGCCAGCTCACCATTGGGTAATTCACCCCTCCACTTT. It specifies CASSPLGNSPLHF. The chain recombines TRBV18 with TRBJ1-6; no clear D. This CDR3 is 13 amino acids long. The V gene lost 2 bases and the J gene lost 6 bases, with 5 bases spanning the gap. Germline values: CDR1 KGHSH, CDR2 LQKENI. The full variable domain, with the rest looked up from reference TRBV18 and TRBJ1-6, is NAGVMQNPRHLVRRRGQEARLRCSPMKGHSHVYWYRQLPEEGLKFMVYLQKENIIDESGMPKERFSAEFPKEGPSILRIQQVVRGDSAAYFCASSPLGNSPLHFGNGTRLTVT.

This clone was detected only once. The V gene is TRBV10-2, the J gene TRBJ2-7; TRBD1 matches 9 bases. The CDR3 length is 14 residues. J lost 2 bases, V lost 2 bases, and 1 base had no gene match. The germline V gene encodes CDR1 WSHSY and CDR2 SAAADI. The CDR3 DNA reads TGCGCCAGCAGTGAGAGACAGGGGGCCTACGAGCAGTACTTC. Protein: CASSERQGAYEQYF.

The J gene is TRBJ1-6, the V gene TRBV7-9; unclear D gene. Germline lookup yields CDR1 SEHNR and CDR2 FQNEAQ (reference sequence). CDR3 length: 12 residues. V lost 1 base and J 11 bases, leaving 6 bases between the germline ends. As DNA, the CDR3 is TGTGCCAGCAGCTTAGGCGTGCCACCCCTCCACTTT. Protein product: CASSLGVPPLHF.

The chain recombines TRBV16 with TRBJ1-2, with D unresolved. In germline, CDR1 is KGHSY, CDR2 FQNENV. This CDR3 contains 13 residues. V was trimmed by 0 bases and J by 6 bases, leaving 8 bases between them. CDR3 loop: CASSQSREDGYTF. The DNA for the CDR3 is TGTGCCAGCAGCCAATCTAGAGAAGATGGCTACACCTTC.

The chain couples TRBV11-2 to TRBJ1-1, with 8 positions matching TRBD1. Germline CDR1 reads SGHAT; CDR2 reads FQNNGV. Germline trimming cut 5 bases from V and 4 bases from J; bases unmatched to any gene: 6. CDR3 size: 14 residues. In DNA, the CDR3 is TGTGCCAGCAGCCTTAGACAGGGGAGCACTGAAGCTTTCTTT. This translates into CASSLRQGSTEAFF.

The V and J genes are TRBV28 and TRBJ1-6, with D unresolved. V lost 3 bases and J 9 bases, leaving 12 bases between the germline ends. Germline loops: CDR1 MDHEN, CDR2 SYDVKM. CDR3 length: 14 amino acids. For the CDR3, the DNA is TGTGCCAGCAGTTTCCGGGAAGGGAGTTCACCCCTCCACTTT. This translates into CASSFREGSSPLHF.

V gene TRBV24-1 combines with J gene TRBJ2-3, with TRBD2 matching 9 bases. The CDR3 runs to 15 residues. The V and J ends lost 4 bases and 6 bases, in that order; junction bases with no gene match: 7. Germline CDR1 KGHDR, CDR2 SFDVKD. CDR3 amino acids: CATSDPRGGRDTQYF. DNA for the CDR3: TGTGCCACCAGTGACCCGCGGGGGGGCCGGGATACGCAGTATTTT.

The chain is built from TRBV18 and TRBJ1-2, with TRBD1 as a possible D gene (6 bases). The germline gives CDR1 KGHSH, CDR2 LQKENI. Trimming removed 4 bases from V and 4 bases from J, with 16 bases in between. The CDR3 length is 15 residues. CDR3 DNA sequence: TGTGCCAGCTCACTTACGCGGACAGAAACCTATGGCTACACCTTC. It yields the protein CASSLTRTETYGYTF.

This chain joins TRBV7-2 and TRBJ2-2; a possible D gene is TRBD1 (5 bases). The CDR3 spans 16 residues. Germline V gene data show CDR1 as SGHTA and CDR2 as FQGNSA. The V gene lost 3 bases and the J gene lost 6 bases, with 17 bases spanning the gap. In nucleotides, the CDR3 is TGTGCCAGCAGCTTGAATATAGGGGCGGCACCCGGGGAGCTGTTTTTT. Translated, it gives CASSLNIGAAPGELFF.

The V call is TRBV12-5, the J call TRBJ1-4, with 7 nucleotides matching TRBD1. Germline trimming cut 1 base from V and 5 bases from J; bases unmatched to any gene: 7. CDR1 and CDR2 from the germline V gene are LGHNT and FRNRAP. The CDR3 spans 16 residues. The CDR3 coding sequence is TGTGCTAGTGGTTTGGGGGGGACAGTTGGGAATGAAAAACTGTTTTTT. Its protein is CASGLGGTVGNEKLFF.

This rearrangement joins TRBV7-9 to TRBJ1-2; perhaps TRBD1 as D (6 bases). There are 15 residues in the CDR3. Trimming removed 1 base from V and 3 bases from J, with 12 bases in between. CDR1 and CDR2 from the germline V gene are SEHNR and FQNEAQ (reference sequence). In DNA form, the CDR3 reads TGTGCCAGCAGCTTAGACACAGGGTATCACTATGGCTACACCTTC. This gives the protein CASSLDTGYHYGYTF.